This is a list of T cell receptor beta chains from one sample in a study of blood T cell repertoires in COVID-19. Assay: immunoSEQ multiplex PCR; the TCRdb copy retains only in-frame clones and omits some. Of roughly 200,000 clones in the sample, over 75% were seen once. The specimen was peripheral blood. The source is a man in his sixties or seventies with active or convalescent COVID-19. CDR3s include the opening cysteine and the closing phenylalanine or tryptophan. The order of the fields is clone size, D gene, V gene, J gene, CDR3 DNA, CDR3 protein. A D gene is named only where the DNA matches it firmly. Clone size appears in some rows only: once, few, many, or a class for an expanded clone.

clone size: -; D gene: -; V gene: TRBV29-1; J gene: TRBJ2-2; CDR3 DNA: TGCAGCGTTTCAACTAGCACCAACACCGGGGAGCTGTTTTTT; CDR3 protein: CSVSTSTNTGELFF
clone size: -; D gene: TRBD1; V gene: TRBV2; J gene: TRBJ1-1; CDR3 DNA: TGTGCCAGCAGATCCGGGACAGGGTTAGAAGCTTTCTTT; CDR3 protein: CASRSGTGLEAFF
clone size: -; D gene: TRBD2; V gene: TRBV5-1; J gene: TRBJ2-1; CDR3 DNA: TGCGCCAGCAGCCTCATATCGAAAGCGGGAGGAGGGAATGAGCAGTTCTTC; CDR3 protein: CASSLISKAGGGNEQFF
clone size: once; D gene: TRBD1; V gene: TRBV30; J gene: TRBJ1-6; CDR3 DNA: TGTGCCTGGAGTGTACCCGACAGGGGTAATTCACCCCTCCACTTT; CDR3 protein: CAWSVPDRGNSPLHF
clone size: few; D gene: TRBD1; V gene: TRBV27; J gene: TRBJ1-5; CDR3 DNA: TGTGCCAGCAGCCGGACAGGGTTCGGGAATCAGCCCCAGCATTTT; CDR3 protein: CASSRTGFGNQPQHF
clone size: -; D gene: TRBD2; V gene: TRBV4-2; J gene: TRBJ2-1; CDR3 DNA: TGTGCCAGCAGCCAAGGCGGGAGTTCCTACAATGAGCAGTTCTTC; CDR3 protein: CASSQGGSSYNEQFF
clone size: -; D gene: TRBD1; V gene: TRBV7-8; J gene: TRBJ2-5; CDR3 DNA: TGTGCCAGCAGCCCCAGGGGGGGACAGGGAGGTTTGGAGACCCAGTACTTC; CDR3 protein: CASSPRGGQGGLETQYF
clone size: -; D gene: -; V gene: TRBV28; J gene: TRBJ1-4; CDR3 DNA: TGTGCCAGCAGCCCCGCGGGTGCCGGTAATGAAAAACTGTTTTTT; CDR3 protein: CASSPAGAGNEKLFF
clone size: few; D gene: TRBD2; V gene: TRBV5-4; J gene: TRBJ2-1; CDR3 DNA: TGTGCCAGCAGCTTGGGTTCCCTAGCGGGGGTTAACAATGAGCAGTTCTTC; CDR3 protein: CASSLGSLAGVNNEQFF
clone size: -; D gene: -; V gene: TRBV5-1; J gene: TRBJ2-3; CDR3 DNA: TGCGCCAGCAGCACAGGGACAACAGATACGCAGTATTTT; CDR3 protein: CASSTGTTDTQYF
clone size: -; D gene: -; V gene: TRBV27; J gene: TRBJ1-1; CDR3 DNA: TGTGCCAGCAGCAGAGCCCTAGGCACTGAAGCTTTCTTT; CDR3 protein: CASSRALGTEAFF
clone size: -; D gene: -; V gene: TRBV6-6; J gene: TRBJ1-3; CDR3 DNA: TGTGCCAGCAGCCCCGAGGACACCATATATTTT; CDR3 protein: CASSPEDTIYF
clone size: -; D gene: -; V gene: TRBV14; J gene: TRBJ1-2; CDR3 DNA: TGTGCCAGCAGTCCGGGACTCCCGAGGGGCTATGGCTACACCTTC; CDR3 protein: CASSPGLPRGYGYTF
clone size: -; D gene: -; V gene: TRBV4-3; J gene: TRBJ1-5; CDR3 DNA: TGCGCCAGCAGCCAAGACAGGTCCTTGGGGCATTATAGCAATCAGCCCCAGCATTTT; CDR3 protein: CASSQDRSLGHYSNQPQHF
clone size: -; D gene: TRBD2; V gene: TRBV18; J gene: TRBJ2-3; CDR3 DNA: TGTGCCAGCTCACCAGCCGCAAGTCAGCGGGGGGCTCGCACAGATACGCAGTATTTT; CDR3 protein: CASSPAASQRGARTDTQYF